These 9 T cell receptor beta chains originate from one sample sequenced in a study of shared clonotypes between healthy human individuals. Selected positively for CCR7 and CD45RO-negative, naive CD8 cells excluded terminally differentiated effector memory CD45RA+ cells. Sequencing was performed with immunoSEQ multiplex PCR; in TCRdb, only in-frame clones are kept and a portion is missing. The sample shows approximately 720,000 clones, around 92% of them seen only once. The material sequenced was naive CD8+ T cells sorted from blood. These receptors all stem from a man younger than 45 in good health.

The J gene is TRBJ2-5, the V gene TRBV13; 8 positions match TRBD1. Looked up from germline, CDR1 is PRHDT and CDR2 is FYEKMQ (reference sequence). V trimming: 6 bases; J trimming: 4 bases; junction bases outside the gene matches: 7. The length of the CDR3 is 14 residues. The CDR3 loop is CASSYTDRGETQYF. The DNA for the CDR3 is TGTGCCAGCAGTTACACCGACAGGGGAGAGACCCAGTACTTC.

This rearrangement joins TRBV9 to TRBJ2-7; tentatively, D is TRBD2 (6 bases). V was pared by 0 bases and J by 0 bases, with 13 bases between. Germline values: CDR1 SGDLS, CDR2 YYNGEE. The CDR3 is made up of 16 amino acids. The CDR3 here is CASSVESVGGSYEQYF. The CDR3 DNA reads TGTGCCAGCAGCGTAGAATCCGTGGGAGGCTCCTACGAGCAGTACTTC.

The rearrangement links TRBV14 to TRBJ1-5; 8 bases fit TRBD1. CDR1 is SGHDN and CDR2 is FVKESK in the germline V gene. The CDR3 has 19 amino acids. The ends lost 0 bases at V and 9 bases at J; junction bases unmatched: 19. The CDR3 DNA sequence: TGTGCCAGCAGCCAAGAGGGGGACCGGACAGGGAAGAATTGGGGGCCCCAGCATTTT. It specifies CASSQEGDRTGKNWGPQHF.

This CDR3 is CASSWDRGRSEQYF. CDR3 nucleotides: TGTGCCAGCAGCTGGGACAGGGGGCGGTCCGAGCAGTACTTC. V and J are TRBV5-4 and TRBJ2-7; 12 bases match TRBD1. J gave up 6 bases and V 3 bases, and 4 bases lay outside the gene matches. The CDR3 is 14 residues long. From germline, CDR1 is SGHNT and CDR2 YYREEE (reference sequence).

The chain couples TRBV4-1 to TRBJ2-3; no clear D gene. This CDR3 contains 15 residues. In germline, CDR1 is MGHRA, CDR2 YSYEKL. Trimming pared 2 bases from V and 0 bases from J, leaving 9 bases between. The CDR3 DNA reads TGCGCCAGCAGCCAATTAGGGCATAGCACAGATACGCAGTATTTT. Amino acids: CASSQLGHSTDTQYF.

The gene calls are TRBV7-9 and TRBJ2-1; D might be TRBD2 (5 bases). The V end lost 5 bases, the J end lost 12 bases, and 20 bases lay between the germline ends. There are 14 residues in the CDR3. Germline CDR1 SEHNR, CDR2 FQNEAQ (reference sequence). The CDR3 loop reads CASSPGVDLRGQFF. The CDR3 bases are TGTGCCAGCAGCCCTGGGGTCGACCTCCGGGGGCAGTTCTTC.

This clone was seen once. This chain links TRBV7-9 with TRBJ1-2; 9 bases align to TRBD1. Germline assignment: CDR1 SEHNR and CDR2 FQNEAQ (reference sequence). CDR3 length: 16 amino acids. After removal of 3 bases from V and 4 bases from J, the junction contained 9 bases not matched to a gene. Written as DNA, the CDR3 is TGTGCCAGCAGCTTCTGGGACAGGGAAGGAGTCTATGGCTACACCTTC. This translates into CASSFWDREGVYGYTF.

V usage is TRBV2 and J usage is TRBJ1-5; the D is unclear. CDR1 is SNHLY, CDR2 FYNNEI, per germline. The V end was cut by 7 bases, the J end by 2 bases, with 12 bases between. The CDR3 spans 14 residues. In DNA form, the CDR3 reads TGTGCCAGCAAAGGCTCCGAAGGCAATCAGCCCCAGCATTTT. Its protein is CASKGSEGNQPQHF.

CDR3 sequence reads: CASSLTSGAVDEQFF. CDR3 nucleotide sequence: TGTGCCAGCAGCTTAACGTCAGGGGCCGTCGATGAGCAGTTCTTC. J is TRBJ2-1 and V is TRBV7-3; D possibly corresponds to TRBD1 (6 bases). V was trimmed by 0 bases and J by 8 bases, leaving 14 bases between them. CDR1 is SGHTA and CDR2 is FQGTGA in the germline V gene. There are 15 residues in the CDR3.